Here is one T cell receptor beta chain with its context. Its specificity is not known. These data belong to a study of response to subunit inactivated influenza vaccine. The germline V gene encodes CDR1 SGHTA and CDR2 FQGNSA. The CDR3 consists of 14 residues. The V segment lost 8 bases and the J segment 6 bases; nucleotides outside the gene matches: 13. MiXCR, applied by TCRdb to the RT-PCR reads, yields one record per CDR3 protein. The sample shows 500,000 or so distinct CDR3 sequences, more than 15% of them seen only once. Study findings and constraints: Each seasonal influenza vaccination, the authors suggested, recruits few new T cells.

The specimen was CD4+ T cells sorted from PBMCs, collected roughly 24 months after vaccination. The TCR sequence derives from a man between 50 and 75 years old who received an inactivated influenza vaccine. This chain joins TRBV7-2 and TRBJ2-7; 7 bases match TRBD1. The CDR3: CASDLQGLSGEQYF. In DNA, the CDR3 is TGTGCCAGCGACTTACAGGGGCTTTCTGGCGAGCAGTACTTC.